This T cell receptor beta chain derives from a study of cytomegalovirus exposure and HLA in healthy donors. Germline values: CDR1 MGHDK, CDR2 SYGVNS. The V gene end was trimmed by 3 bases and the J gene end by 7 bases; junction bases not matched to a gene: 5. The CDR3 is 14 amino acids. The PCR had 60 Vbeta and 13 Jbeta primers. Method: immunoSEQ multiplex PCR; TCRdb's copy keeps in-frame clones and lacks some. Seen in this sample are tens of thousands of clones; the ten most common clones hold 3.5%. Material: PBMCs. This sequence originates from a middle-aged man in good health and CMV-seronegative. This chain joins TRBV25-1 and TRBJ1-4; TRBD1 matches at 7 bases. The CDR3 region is CASSDPGGIEKLFF. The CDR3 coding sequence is TGTGCCAGCAGTGATCCAGGGGGGATTGAAAAACTGTTTTTT.